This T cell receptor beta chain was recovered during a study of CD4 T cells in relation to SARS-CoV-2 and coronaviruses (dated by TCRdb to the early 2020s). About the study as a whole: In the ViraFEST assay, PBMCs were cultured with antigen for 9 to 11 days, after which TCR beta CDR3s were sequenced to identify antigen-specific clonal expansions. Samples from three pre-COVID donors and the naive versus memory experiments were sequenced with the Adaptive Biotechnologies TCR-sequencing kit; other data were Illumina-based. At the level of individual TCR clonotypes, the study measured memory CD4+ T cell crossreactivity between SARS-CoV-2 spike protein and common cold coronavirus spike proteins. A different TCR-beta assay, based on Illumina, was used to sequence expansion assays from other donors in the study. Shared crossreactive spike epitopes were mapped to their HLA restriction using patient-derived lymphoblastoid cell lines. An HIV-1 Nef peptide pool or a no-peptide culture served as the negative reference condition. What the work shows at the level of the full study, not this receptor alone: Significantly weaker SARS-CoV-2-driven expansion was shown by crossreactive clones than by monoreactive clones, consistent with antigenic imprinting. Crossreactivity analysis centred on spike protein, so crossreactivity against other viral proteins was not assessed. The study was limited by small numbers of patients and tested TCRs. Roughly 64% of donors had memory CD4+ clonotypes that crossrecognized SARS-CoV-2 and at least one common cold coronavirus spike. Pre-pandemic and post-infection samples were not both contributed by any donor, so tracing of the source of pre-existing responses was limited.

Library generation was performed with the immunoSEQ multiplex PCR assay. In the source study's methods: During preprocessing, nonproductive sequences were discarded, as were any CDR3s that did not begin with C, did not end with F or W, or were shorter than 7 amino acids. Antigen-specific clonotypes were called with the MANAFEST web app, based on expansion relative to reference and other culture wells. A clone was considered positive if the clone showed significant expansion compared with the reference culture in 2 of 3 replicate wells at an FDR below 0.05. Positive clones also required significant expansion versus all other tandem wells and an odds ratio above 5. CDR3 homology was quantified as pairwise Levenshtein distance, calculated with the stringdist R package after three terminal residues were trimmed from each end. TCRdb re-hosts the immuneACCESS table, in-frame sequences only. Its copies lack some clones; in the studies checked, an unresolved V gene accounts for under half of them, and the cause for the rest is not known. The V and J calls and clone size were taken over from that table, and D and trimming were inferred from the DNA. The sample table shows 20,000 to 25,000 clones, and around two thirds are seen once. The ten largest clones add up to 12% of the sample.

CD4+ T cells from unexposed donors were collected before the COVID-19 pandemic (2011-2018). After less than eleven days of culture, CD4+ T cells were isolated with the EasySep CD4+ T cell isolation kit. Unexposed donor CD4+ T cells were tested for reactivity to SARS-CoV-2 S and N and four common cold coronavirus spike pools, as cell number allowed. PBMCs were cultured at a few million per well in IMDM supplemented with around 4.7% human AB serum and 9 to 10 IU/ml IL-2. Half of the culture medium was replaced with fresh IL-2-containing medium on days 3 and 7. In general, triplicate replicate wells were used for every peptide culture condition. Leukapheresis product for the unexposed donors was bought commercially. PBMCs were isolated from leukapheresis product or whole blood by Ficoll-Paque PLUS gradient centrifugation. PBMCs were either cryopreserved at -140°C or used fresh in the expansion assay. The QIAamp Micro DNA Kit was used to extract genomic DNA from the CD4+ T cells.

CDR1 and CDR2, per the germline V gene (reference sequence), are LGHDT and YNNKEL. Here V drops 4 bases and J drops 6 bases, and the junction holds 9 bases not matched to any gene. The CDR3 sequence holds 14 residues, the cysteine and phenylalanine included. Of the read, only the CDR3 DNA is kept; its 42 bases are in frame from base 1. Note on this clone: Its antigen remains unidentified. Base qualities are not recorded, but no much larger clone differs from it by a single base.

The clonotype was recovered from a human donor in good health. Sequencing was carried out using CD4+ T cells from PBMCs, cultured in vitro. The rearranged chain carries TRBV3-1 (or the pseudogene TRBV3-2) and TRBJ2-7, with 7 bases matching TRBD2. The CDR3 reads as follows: CASSLGSGVGEQYF. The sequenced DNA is TGTGCCAGCAGCCTTGGGAGCGGGGTTGGCGAGCAGTACTTC.